This T cell receptor (beta chain) was found in a study of Ad26.COV2.S vaccination and SARS-CoV-2 variants. Treatment described: around 19 received Ad26.COV2.S at low or high dose, single or two shots; several received placebo; per-sample allocation not given. Day 63 after the first injection of vaccine or placebo was the sampling time. Data came from immunoSEQ multiplex PCR; TCRdb stores just in-frame clones and leaves some out. The sample holds about 440,000 clones, roughly 89% seen once. This CDR3 comprises 13 residues. V gave up 5 bases and J gave up 8 bases, with 14 bases separating them. Germline CDR1 reads MNHEY; CDR2 reads SMNVEV (reference sequence).

This TCR came from a person between 18 and 65 years old who received the Ad26.COV2.S COVID-19 vaccine or a placebo. This specimen was peripheral blood, taken in a trial of Ad26.COV2.S vaccine versus placebo. This chain uses TRBV27 with TRBJ2-3, with TRBD2 as a possible D gene (5 bases). The CDR3 DNA is TGTGCCAGCAGTCCCCCCGGGGTGGGTACGCAGTATTTT. It encodes CASSPPGVGTQYF.